The clone carrying this T cell receptor beta chain turned up a few times. The data are from a study of patients and donors after allogeneic stem cell transplantation. With 4 bases clipped from V and 1 base from J, the junction kept 4 bases outside the gene matches. Germline V gene sequence: CDR1 SGHTA, CDR2 FQGNSA. The CDR3 totals 15 residues. TCRdb independently ran MiXCR on the RT-PCR reads; one entry per CDR3 protein. The data hold 190,000 or so distinct CDR3 sequences, with 41% observed a single time. The chain uses TRBV7-2 and TRBJ2-3, with 8 bases matching TRBD1. The material sequenced was blood, either unsorted or a sorted T cell fraction (not recorded which). The TCR comes from a human donor who was either an allogeneic HSCT recipient or a stem cell or donor lymphocyte infusion donor (not recorded which). It is not recorded whose cells these are; they may come from a transplant donor. CDR3 DNA sequence: TGTGCCAGCAGCTCACCGACAGGGGGCACAGATACGCAGTATTTT. This translates into CASSSPTGGTDTQYF.